The 5 T cell receptor beta chains presented below share a single source sample, sequenced in a study of long-term antiretroviral therapy in people with HIV. The immunoSEQ assay was v3.0, run at survey level. The repertoire was sequenced with immunoSEQ multiplex PCR; TCRdb's copy has only in-frame clones and lacks some. The sample has just over 35,000 clones; 90% to 95% are singletons. Sequenced material: unsorted PBMCs, taken 4.1 years after starting antiretroviral therapy. The receptors derive from a woman in her forties or fifties with HIV.

The chain combines TRBV5-4 with TRBJ2-2; no clear D. Germline values: CDR1 SGHNT, CDR2 YYREEE (reference sequence). This CDR3 is 14 amino acids long. V lost 0 bases, J lost 5 bases, and 8 bases lay in between. The CDR3 spells CASSLGIGTGELFF. CDR3 DNA sequence: TGTGCCAGCAGCTTGGGGATCGGTACCGGGGAGCTGTTTTTT.

The CDR3 spells CASSQANSYNSPLHF. The CDR3 DNA reads as TGCGCCAGCAGCCAAGCCAACAGCTATAATTCACCCCTCCACTTT. The chain couples TRBV4-3 to TRBJ1-6; no clear D gene. Per germline, CDR1 LGHNA and CDR2 YSLEER. The CDR3 contains 15 residues. V shed 1 base and J shed 3 bases, with 7 bases lying between them.

V usage is TRBV9 and J usage is TRBJ2-5; D is undetermined. The CDR3 has 14 residues. The V end was cut by 4 bases, the J end by 7 bases, with 17 bases between. Per germline, CDR1 SGDLS and CDR2 YYNGEE. CDR3 nucleotides: TGTGCCAGCAGCCCCGTAGCCCTTTTCCCGACCCAGTACTTC. Translated: CASSPVALFPTQYF.

The J gene is TRBJ1-4, the V gene TRBV5-6; D gene unclear. Germline loops: CDR1 SGHDT, CDR2 YYEEEE. V lost 0 bases and J 0 bases, leaving 12 bases between the germline ends. This CDR3 region has 17 residues. The CDR3 is CASSLASAEATNEKLFF. The CDR3 nucleotides read TGTGCCAGCAGCTTGGCCTCGGCCGAGGCAACTAATGAAAAACTGTTTTTT.

This rearrangement joins TRBV7-9 to TRBJ1-2; 11 bases are a match to TRBD1. The CDR3 totals 14 residues. The V and J ends lost 5 bases and 4 bases, in that order; junction bases with no gene match: 3. The germline V gene encodes CDR1 SEHNR and CDR2 FQNEAQ (reference sequence). CDR3 DNA sequence: TGTGCCAGCAGCCCAGGACAGGGGGCCTATGGCTACACCTTC. It translates to CASSPGQGAYGYTF. The complete variable domain, with remaining parts taken from reference TRBV7-9 and TRBJ1-2, reads DTGVSQNPRHKITKRGQNVTFRCDPISEHNRLYWYRQTLGQGPEFLTYFQNEAQLEKSRLLSDRFSAERPKGSFSTLEIQRTEQGDSAMYLCASSPGQGAYGYTFGSGTRLTVV.